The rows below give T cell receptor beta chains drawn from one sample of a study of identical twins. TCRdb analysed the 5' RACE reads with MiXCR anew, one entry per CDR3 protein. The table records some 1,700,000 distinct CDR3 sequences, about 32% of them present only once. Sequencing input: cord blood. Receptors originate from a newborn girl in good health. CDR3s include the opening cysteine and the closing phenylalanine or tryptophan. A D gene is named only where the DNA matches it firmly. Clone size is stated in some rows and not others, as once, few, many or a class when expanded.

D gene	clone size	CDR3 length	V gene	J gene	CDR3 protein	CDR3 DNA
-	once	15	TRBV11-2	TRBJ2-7	CASRRLRGSYNEQYF	TGTGCCAGCAGGAGGCTTAGGGGATCCTACAATGAGCAGTACTTC
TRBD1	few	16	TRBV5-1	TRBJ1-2	CASSPRTGPRPNGYTF	TGCGCCAGCAGCCCCCGGACAGGGCCTCGACCAAATGGCTACACCTTC
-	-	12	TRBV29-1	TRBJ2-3	CGGGWGTDTQYF	TGCGGCGGTGGATGGGGCACAGATACGCAGTATTTT
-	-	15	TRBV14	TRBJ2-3	CASSQGGSWADTQYF	TGTGCCAGCAGCCAAGGTGGGAGTTGGGCAGATACGCAGTATTTT
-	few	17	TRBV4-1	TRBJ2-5	CASSTMLGRTTQETQYF	TGCGCCAGCAGTACCATGTTAGGTCGGACGACGCAAGAGACCCAGTACTTC
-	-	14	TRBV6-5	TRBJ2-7	CASSYREAAYEQYF	TGTGCCAGCAGTTACAGGGAGGCTGCCTACGAGCAGTACTTC
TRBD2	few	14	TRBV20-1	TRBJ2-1	CSATGTSGGDEQFF	TGCAGTGCCACGGGGACTAGCGGGGGCGATGAGCAGTTCTTC
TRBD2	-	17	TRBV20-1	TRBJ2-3	CSARPIQRGASTDTRYF	TGCAGTGCTAGGCCAATCCAGCGGGGGGCTAGCACAGATACGCGGTATTTT
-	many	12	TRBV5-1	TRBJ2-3	CASSLVGDTQYF	TGTGCCAGCAGCTTAGTCGGAGATACGCAGTATTTT
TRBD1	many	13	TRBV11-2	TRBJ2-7	CASRGDRSYEQYF	TGTGCCAGCAGGGGGGACAGATCCTACGAGCAGTACTTC
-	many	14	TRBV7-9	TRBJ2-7	CASSSGTAPYEQYF	TGTGCCAGCAGTTCCGGGACTGCTCCCTACGAGCAGTACTTC
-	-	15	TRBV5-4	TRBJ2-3	CASSLRYPSTDTQYF	TGTGCCAGCAGCTTACGGTATCCTAGCACAGATACGCAGTATTTT
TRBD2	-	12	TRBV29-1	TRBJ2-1	CSEGLAEGTQFF	TGCAGCGAGGGACTAGCGGAAGGGACCCAGTTCTTC
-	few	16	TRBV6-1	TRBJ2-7	CASSVEREIRDNEQYF	TGTGCCAGCAGTGTTGAGCGGGAAATAAGGGACAATGAGCAGTACTTC
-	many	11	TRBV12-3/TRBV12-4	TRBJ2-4	CASLLLNIQYF	TGTGCCAGCCTTCTGTTGAACATTCAGTACTTC
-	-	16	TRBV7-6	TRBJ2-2	CASSLGGTGDTGELFF	TGTGCCAGCAGCTTAGGGGGGACTGGGGACACCGGGGAGCTGTTTTTT
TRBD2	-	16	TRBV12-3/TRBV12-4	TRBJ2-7	CASRLAGGPGSYEQYF	TGTGCCAGCAGACTAGCGGGAGGGCCCGGCTCCTACGAGCAGTACTTC
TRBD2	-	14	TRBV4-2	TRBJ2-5	CASSKAGGIDEQYF	TGTGCCAGCAGCAAAGCGGGAGGGATAGATGAGCAGTACTTC
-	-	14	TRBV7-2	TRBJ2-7	CASSLVPYSYEQYF	TGTGCCAGCAGCTTAGTTCCTTATTCCTACGAGCAGTACTTC
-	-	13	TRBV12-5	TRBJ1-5	CASDGAVERPQHF	TGTGCTAGTGACGGGGCGGTTGAGAGGCCCCAGCATTTT
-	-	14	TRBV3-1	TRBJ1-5	CASSPRAVSQPQHF	TGTGCCAGCAGCCCCCGGGCAGTCTCTCAGCCCCAGCATTTT
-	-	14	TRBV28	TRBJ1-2	CASSFAAMPLGYTF	TGTGCCAGCAGTTTCGCCGCGATGCCTCTTGGCTACACCTTC
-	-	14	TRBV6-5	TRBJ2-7	CASTRGVGSYEQYF	TGTGCCAGCACCCGCGGGGTCGGGTCCTACGAGCAGTACTTC
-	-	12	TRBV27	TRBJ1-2	CAILHPNYGYTF	TGTGCCATTCTACACCCTAACTATGGCTACACCTTC
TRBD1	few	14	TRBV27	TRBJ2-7	CAMVIDRGKYEQYF	TGTGCCATGGTAATCGACAGGGGGAAATACGAGCAGTACTTC
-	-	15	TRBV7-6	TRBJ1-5	CASSLKAGNNQPQHF	TGTGCCAGCAGCTTAAAAGCAGGGAACAATCAGCCCCAGCATTTT
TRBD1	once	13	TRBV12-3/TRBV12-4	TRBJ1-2	CASSQDRVNGYTF	TGTGCCAGCAGCCAAGACAGGGTAAATGGCTACACCTTC
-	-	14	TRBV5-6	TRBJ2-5	CASSLRSQQETQYF	TGTGCCAGCAGCTTGCGATCACAGCAAGAGACCCAGTACTTC
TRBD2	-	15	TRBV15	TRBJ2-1	CATRGTSGSRDEQFF	TGTGCCACCAGGGGAACTAGCGGGAGTAGGGATGAGCAGTTCTTC
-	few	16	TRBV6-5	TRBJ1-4	CASSYLGGRTNEKLFF	TGTGCCAGCAGTTACCTGGGTGGGAGAACTAATGAAAAACTGTTTTTT
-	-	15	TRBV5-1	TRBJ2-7	CASSETGSPYNEQYF	TGCGCCAGCAGCGAGACGGGGAGCCCCTACAATGAGCAGTACTTC
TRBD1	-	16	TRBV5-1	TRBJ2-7	CASSLPPGQGIGEQYF	TGCGCCAGCAGCTTACCCCCGGGACAGGGCATCGGCGAGCAGTACTTC
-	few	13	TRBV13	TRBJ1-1	CASSIPLNTEAFF	TGTGCCAGCAGCATTCCGCTGAACACTGAAGCTTTCTTT
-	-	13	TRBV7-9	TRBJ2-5	CASSPKLGKGKYF	TGTGCCAGCAGCCCAAAACTCGGAAAAGGGAAGTACTTC
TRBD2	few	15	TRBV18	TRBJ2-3	CASSPGGLDTDTQYF	TGTGCCAGCTCACCTGGGGGACTAGACACAGATACGCAGTATTTT
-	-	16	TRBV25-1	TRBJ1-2	CASSPLSATVNYGYTF	TGTGCCAGCAGTCCCCTGTCCGCGACAGTAAACTATGGCTACACCTTC
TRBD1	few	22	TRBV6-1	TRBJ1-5	CASIGRYRSEDTGVVGNQPQHF	TGTGCCAGCATTGGTCGTTACCGGAGTGAGGACACAGGGGTGGTTGGCAATCAGCCCCAGCATTTT
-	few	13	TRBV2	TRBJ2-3	CASSDTHTDTQYF	TGTGCCAGCAGTGATACTCACACAGATACGCAGTATTTT
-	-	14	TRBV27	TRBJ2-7	CAGSSPLRRVEQYF	TGTGCCGGCAGTTCGCCCTTAAGGAGGGTCGAGCAGTACTTC